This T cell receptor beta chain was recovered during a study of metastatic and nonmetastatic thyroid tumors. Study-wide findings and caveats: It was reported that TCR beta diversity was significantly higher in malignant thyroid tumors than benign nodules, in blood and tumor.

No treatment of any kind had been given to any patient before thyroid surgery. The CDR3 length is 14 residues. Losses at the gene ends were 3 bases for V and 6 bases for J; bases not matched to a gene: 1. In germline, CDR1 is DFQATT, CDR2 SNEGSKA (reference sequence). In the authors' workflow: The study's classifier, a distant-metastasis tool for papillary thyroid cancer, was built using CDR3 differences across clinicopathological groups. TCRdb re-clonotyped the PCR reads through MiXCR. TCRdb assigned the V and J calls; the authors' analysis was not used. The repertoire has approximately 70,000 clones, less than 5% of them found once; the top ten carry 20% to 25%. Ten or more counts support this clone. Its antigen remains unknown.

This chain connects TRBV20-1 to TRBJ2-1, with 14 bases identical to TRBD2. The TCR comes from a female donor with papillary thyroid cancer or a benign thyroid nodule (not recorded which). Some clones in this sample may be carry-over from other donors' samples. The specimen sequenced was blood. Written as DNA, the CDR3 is TGCAGTGCTAGGGGACTAGCGGGAGCCAATGAGCAGTTCTTC. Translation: CSARGLAGANEQFF.